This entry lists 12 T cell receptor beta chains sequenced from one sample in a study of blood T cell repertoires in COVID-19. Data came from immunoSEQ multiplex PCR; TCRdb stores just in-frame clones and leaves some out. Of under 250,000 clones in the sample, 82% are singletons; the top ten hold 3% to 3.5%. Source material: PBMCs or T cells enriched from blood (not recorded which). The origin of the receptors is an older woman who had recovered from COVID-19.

CDR3 bases: TGTGCCAGCAGCCTTTATGAAGCTTTCTTT. This translates into CASSLYEAFF. This chain joins TRBV7-2 and TRBJ1-1; D ambiguous. Germline CDR1 SGHTA, CDR2 FQGNSA. V lost 5 bases, J lost 7 bases, and 5 bases lay in between. The CDR3 covers 10 residues.

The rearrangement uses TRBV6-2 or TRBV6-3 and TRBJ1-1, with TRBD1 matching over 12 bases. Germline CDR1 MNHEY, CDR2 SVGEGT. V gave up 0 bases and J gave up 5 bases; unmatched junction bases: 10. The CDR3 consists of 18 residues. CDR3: CASSYSPRGQGAGTEAFF. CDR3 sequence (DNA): TGTGCCAGCAGTTACTCGCCTAGGGGACAGGGGGCGGGAACTGAAGCTTTCTTT.

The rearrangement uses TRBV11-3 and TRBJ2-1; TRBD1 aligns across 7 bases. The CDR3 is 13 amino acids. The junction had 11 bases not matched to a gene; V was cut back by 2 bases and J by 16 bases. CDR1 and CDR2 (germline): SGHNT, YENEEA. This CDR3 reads CASSLRQGQRRFF. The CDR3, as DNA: TGTGCCAGCAGCTTACGACAGGGCCAGCGGAGATTCTTC.

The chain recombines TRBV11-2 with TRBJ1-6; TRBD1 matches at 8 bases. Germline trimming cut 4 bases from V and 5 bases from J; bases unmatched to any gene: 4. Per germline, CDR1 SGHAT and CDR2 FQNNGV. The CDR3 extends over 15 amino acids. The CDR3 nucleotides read TGTGCCAGCAGCTGGGGGACAGGCCATAATTCACCCCTCCACTTT. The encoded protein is CASSWGTGHNSPLHF. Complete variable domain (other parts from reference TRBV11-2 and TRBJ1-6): EAGVAQSPRYKIIEKRQSVAFWCNPISGHATLYWYQQILGQGPKLLIQFQNNGVVDDSQLPKDRFSAERLKGVDSTLKIQPAKLEDSAVYLCASSWGTGHNSPLHFGNGTRLTVT.

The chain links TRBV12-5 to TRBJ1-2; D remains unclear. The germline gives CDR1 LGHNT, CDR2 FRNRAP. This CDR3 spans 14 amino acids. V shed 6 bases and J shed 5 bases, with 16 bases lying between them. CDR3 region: CASGPDWRDYGYTF. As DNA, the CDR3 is TGTGCTAGTGGCCCTGACTGGAGGGATTATGGCTACACCTTC. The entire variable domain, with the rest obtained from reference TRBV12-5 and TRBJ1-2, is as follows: DARVTQTPRHKVTEMGQEVTMRCQPILGHNTVFWYRQTMMQGLELLAYFRNRAPLDDSGMPKDRFSAEMPDATLATLKIQPSEPRDSAVYFCASGPDWRDYGYTFGSGTRLTVV.

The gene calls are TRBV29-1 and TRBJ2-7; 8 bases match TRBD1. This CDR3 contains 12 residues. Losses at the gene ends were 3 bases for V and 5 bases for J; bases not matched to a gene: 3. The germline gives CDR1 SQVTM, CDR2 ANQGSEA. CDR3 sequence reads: CSVEIQGDEQYF. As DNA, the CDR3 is TGCAGCGTTGAGATACAGGGGGACGAGCAGTACTTC.

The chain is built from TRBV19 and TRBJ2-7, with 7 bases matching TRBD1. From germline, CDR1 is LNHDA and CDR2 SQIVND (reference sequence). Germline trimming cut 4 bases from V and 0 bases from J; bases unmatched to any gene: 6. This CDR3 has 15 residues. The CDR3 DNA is TGTGCCAGTAGTACCCGGGACAGCTACTCCTACGAGCAGTACTTC. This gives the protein CASSTRDSYSYEQYF.

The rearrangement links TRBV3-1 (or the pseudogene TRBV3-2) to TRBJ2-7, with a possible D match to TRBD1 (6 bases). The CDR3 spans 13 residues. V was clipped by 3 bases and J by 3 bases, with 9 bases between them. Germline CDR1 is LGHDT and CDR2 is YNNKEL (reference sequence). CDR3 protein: CASSHTQGYEQYF. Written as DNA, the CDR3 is TGTGCCAGCAGCCACACACAGGGCTACGAGCAGTACTTC.

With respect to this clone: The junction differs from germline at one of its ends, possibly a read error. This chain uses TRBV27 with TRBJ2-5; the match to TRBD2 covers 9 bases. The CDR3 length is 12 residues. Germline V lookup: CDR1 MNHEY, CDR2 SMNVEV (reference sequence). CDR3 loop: CATRDRRGGQHF. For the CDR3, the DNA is TGTGCCACACGGGATCGGCGGGGGGGTCAGCACTTC.

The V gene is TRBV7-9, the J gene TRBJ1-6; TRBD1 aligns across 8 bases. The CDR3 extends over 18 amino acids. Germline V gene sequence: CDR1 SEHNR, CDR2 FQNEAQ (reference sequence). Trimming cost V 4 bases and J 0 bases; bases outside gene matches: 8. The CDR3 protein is CASSSDRGRGSYNSPLHF. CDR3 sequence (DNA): TGTGCCAGCAGCTCAGACAGGGGCCGTGGCTCCTATAATTCACCCCTCCACTTT.

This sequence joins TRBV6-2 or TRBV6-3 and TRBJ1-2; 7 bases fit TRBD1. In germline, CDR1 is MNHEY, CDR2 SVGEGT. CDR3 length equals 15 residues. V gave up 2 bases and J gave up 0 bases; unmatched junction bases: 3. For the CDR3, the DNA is TGTGCCAGCAGTTACCCCGGACAGGCTAACTATGGCTACACCTTC. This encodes CASSYPGQANYGYTF.

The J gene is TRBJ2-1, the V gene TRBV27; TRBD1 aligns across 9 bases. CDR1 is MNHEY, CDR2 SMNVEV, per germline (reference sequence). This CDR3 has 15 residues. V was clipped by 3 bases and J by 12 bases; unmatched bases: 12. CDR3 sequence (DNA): TGTGCCAGCAGTTTGAAGCTGGGACAGGGACACGGGCAGTTCTTC. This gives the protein CASSLKLGQGHGQFF.